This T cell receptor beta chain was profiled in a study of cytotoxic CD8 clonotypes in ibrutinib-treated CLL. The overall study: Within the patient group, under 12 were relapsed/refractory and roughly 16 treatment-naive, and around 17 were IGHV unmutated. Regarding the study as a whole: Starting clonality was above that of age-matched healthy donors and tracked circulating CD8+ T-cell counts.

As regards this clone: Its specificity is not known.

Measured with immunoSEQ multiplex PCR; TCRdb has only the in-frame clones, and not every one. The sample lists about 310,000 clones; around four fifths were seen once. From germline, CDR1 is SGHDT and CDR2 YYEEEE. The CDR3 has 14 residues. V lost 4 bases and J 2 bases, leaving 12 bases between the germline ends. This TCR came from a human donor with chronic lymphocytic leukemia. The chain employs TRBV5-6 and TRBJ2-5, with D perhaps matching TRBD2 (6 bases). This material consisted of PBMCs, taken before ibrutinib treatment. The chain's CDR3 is CASSRTIRQETQYF. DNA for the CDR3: TGTGCCAGCAGCCGGACTATCCGACAAGAGACCCAGTACTTC.